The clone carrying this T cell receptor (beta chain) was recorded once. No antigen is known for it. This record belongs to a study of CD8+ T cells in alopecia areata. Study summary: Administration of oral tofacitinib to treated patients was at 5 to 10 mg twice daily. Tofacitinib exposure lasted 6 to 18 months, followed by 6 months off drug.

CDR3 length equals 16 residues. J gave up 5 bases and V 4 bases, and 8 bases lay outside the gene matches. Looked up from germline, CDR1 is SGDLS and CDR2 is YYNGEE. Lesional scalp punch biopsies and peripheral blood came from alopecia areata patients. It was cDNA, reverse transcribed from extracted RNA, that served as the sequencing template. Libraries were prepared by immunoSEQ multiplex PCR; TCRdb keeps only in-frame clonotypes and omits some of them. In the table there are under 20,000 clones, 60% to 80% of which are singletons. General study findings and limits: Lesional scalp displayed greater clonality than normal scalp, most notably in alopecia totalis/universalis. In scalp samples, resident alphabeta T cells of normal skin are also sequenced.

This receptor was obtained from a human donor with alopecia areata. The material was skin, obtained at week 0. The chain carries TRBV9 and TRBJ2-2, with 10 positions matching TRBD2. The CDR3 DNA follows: TGTGCCAGCAGCTTCCGGACTAGCGGTGATACCGGGGAGCTGTTTTTT. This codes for CASSFRTSGDTGELFF.